This T cell receptor (beta chain) was obtained from a study of cytomegalovirus exposure and HLA in healthy donors. The study, taken as a whole, reports: Later, an analysis showed that TCR beta chains associated with HLA were more clonally expanded than others that were equally common. Altogether, some 170 TCR beta chains were recorded as cytomegalovirus-associated.

Note on this clone: Its antigen remains unidentified.

Amplification used 60 Vbeta primers and 13 Jbeta primers. Using immunoSEQ multiplex PCR, the repertoire was profiled, and TCRdb retains in-frame clones only, with some absent. The sample records 160,000 or so clones, roughly four fifths being singletons. This CDR3 has 16 amino acids. With 0 bases clipped from V and 3 bases from J, the junction kept 5 bases outside the gene matches. Germline CDR1 and CDR2: SGHDT and YYEEEE. This TCR was sampled from a middle-aged man in good health and CMV-seronegative. Sequencing input: PBMCs. V is TRBV5-6 and J is TRBJ2-7; 11 nucleotides agree with TRBD2. Here the CDR3 reads CASSLGGLAVGYEQYF. As DNA, the CDR3 is TGTGCCAGCAGCTTGGGGGGACTAGCGGTTGGCTACGAGCAGTACTTC.